Following are 27 T cell receptor beta chains from one sample sequenced in a study of T cell responses to AZD1222 COVID-19 vaccine. Measured with immunoSEQ multiplex PCR; TCRdb has only the in-frame clones, and not every one. The profile shows 190,000 or so clones, approximately 93% of them singletons. This specimen consisted of peripheral blood, obtained 28 days after the second AZD1222 dose. The source of these receptors is an adult who received the AZD1222 COVID-19 vaccine.

This clone showed up just once. This rearrangement joins TRBV11-2 to TRBJ1-3; no clear D. V gave up 11 bases and J gave up 0 bases, with 8 bases separating them. Germline CDR1 SGHAT, CDR2 FQNNGV. This CDR3 is built from 12 residues. CDR3 sequence: CAARGSGNTIYF. CDR3 sequence (DNA): TGTGCCGCCCGAGGCTCTGGAAACACCATATATTTT.

This rearrangement joins TRBV7-9 to TRBJ1-5, with D unclear. CDR1 and CDR2 from the germline V gene are SEHNR and FQNEAQ (reference sequence). The V end was cut by 5 bases, the J end by 1 base, with 9 bases between. The CDR3 has 14 amino acids. The CDR3 nucleotides are TGTGCCAGCAGCCGAGAGGGCAGCAATCAGCCCCAGCATTTT. Translated, it gives CASSREGSNQPQHF.

The rearrangement links TRBV28 to TRBJ1-3; D ambiguous. This CDR3 region has 14 residues. V was cut by 2 bases and J by 1 base, with 6 bases left in between. Germline V lookup: CDR1 MDHEN, CDR2 SYDVKM. CDR3 protein: CASSLAVSGNTIYF. In DNA, the CDR3 is TGTGCCAGCAGTTTAGCTGTATCTGGAAACACCATATATTTT.

A word on this clone: Other DNA sequences in the sample encode the same CDR3. CDR3 DNA: TGTGCCAGCAGCCAAGCAGACAGAAACACTGAAGCTTTCTTT. Residues: CASSQADRNTEAFF. V is TRBV3-1 (or the pseudogene TRBV3-2) and J is TRBJ1-1; the D gene is possibly TRBD1 (5 bases). CDR1 and CDR2 (germline): LGHDT, YNNKEL (reference sequence). CDR3 length: 14 residues. Between the trimmed V and J ends, which lost 1 base and 2 bases, there was a span of 8 bases.

The chain links TRBV6-5 to TRBJ2-7; 8 bases are shared with TRBD1. After removal of 5 bases from V and 4 bases from J, the junction contained 7 bases not matched to a gene. The CDR3 runs to 14 residues. Per germline, CDR1 MNHEY and CDR2 SVGAGI. This CDR3 is CASSRTGRGYEQYF. The CDR3 DNA reads TGTGCCAGCAGTCGGACAGGGCGAGGGTACGAGCAGTACTTC.

The rearrangement uses TRBV12-3 or TRBV12-4 and TRBJ1-1, with D perhaps matching TRBD1 (6 bases). This CDR3 has 13 residues. Trimming removed 3 bases at V and 3 bases at J, with 8 bases between. CDR3 bases: TGTGCCAGCAGTTTTAAGGGGGACACTGAAGCTTTCTTT. Translated: CASSFKGDTEAFF.

This sequence joins TRBV7-2 and TRBJ2-1; TRBD1 is a possible D gene (5 bases). Germline assignment: CDR1 SGHTA and CDR2 FQGNSA. CDR3 length: 15 residues. The V end was cut by 0 bases, the J end by 2 bases, with 8 bases between. This chain's CDR3 is CASSLAQGAYNEQFF. In DNA, the CDR3 is TGTGCCAGCAGCTTAGCGCAAGGGGCCTACAATGAGCAGTTCTTC.

This chain joins TRBV19 and TRBJ1-5; D not resolved. This CDR3 is 15 amino acids long. Deletions cut 10 bases from V and 4 bases from J, with 20 bases between. CDR1 is LNHDA, CDR2 SQIVND, per germline (reference sequence). CDR3 sequence (DNA): TGTGCCACCAACACCTGGAGCGGAGTGAATCAGCCCCAGCATTTT. Its protein product is CATNTWSGVNQPQHF.

This sequence joins TRBV11-1 and TRBJ1-3; no firm D call. Germline values: CDR1 SGHAT, CDR2 FQDESV (reference sequence). The CDR3 contains 16 residues. V lost 3 bases, J lost 0 bases, and 12 bases lay in between. The CDR3 loop is CASSLTWTSSGNTIYF. The DNA of the CDR3 is TGTGCCAGCAGCTTGACTTGGACCTCCTCTGGAAACACCATATATTTT.

This clone was detected only once. The chain combines TRBV9 with TRBJ2-3; D might be TRBD1 or TRBD2, each matching 6 bases. Germline V gives CDR1 SGDLS, CDR2 YYNGEE. Trimming pared 3 bases from V and 0 bases from J, leaving 8 bases between. This CDR3 has 14 residues. CDR3 sequence (DNA): TGTGCCAGCAGCGCGGGGGCTAGCACAGATACGCAGTATTTT. As protein: CASSAGASTDTQYF. The full variable domain, with the rest looked up from reference TRBV9 and TRBJ2-3, is DSGVTQTPKHLITATGQRVTLRCSPRSGDLSVYWYQQSLDQGLQFLIQYYNGEERAKGNILERFSAQQFPDLHSELNLSSLELGDSALYFCASSAGASTDTQYFGPGTRLTVL.

Remarks on this clone: Within the sample, other DNA sequences also encode this same CDR3. This rearrangement joins TRBV3-1 (or the pseudogene TRBV3-2) to TRBJ2-2; D unresolved. V was shortened by 1 base and J by 1 base, with 7 bases between the two germline ends. Germline V gives CDR1 LGHDT, CDR2 YNNKEL (reference sequence). The CDR3 consists of 15 residues. In nucleotides, the CDR3 is TGTGCCAGCAGCCAAGCAGGCGGGAACACCGGGGAGCTGTTTTTT. The encoded protein is CASSQAGGNTGELFF.

V usage is TRBV18 and J usage is TRBJ2-3; 10 nucleotides line up with TRBD2. Germline CDR1 KGHSH, CDR2 LQKENI. V was clipped by 1 base and J by 1 base; unmatched bases: 2. The CDR3 extends over 16 amino acids. The DNA for the CDR3 is TGTGCCAGCTCACCACTCCTAGCGGGGGGCACAGATACGCAGTATTTT. It specifies CASSPLLAGGTDTQYF.

The chain has TRBV4-1 and TRBJ1-2, with 12 nucleotides matching TRBD1. The germline CDR1 and CDR2 sequences are MGHRA and YSYEKL. CDR3 length: 18 residues. Losses at the gene ends were 2 bases for V and 3 bases for J; bases not matched to a gene: 10. In DNA form, the CDR3 reads TGCGCCAGCAGCCAAACGGGGACAGGGGGCGCCTCGGACTATGGCTACACCTTC. This translates into CASSQTGTGGASDYGYTF.

The V and J genes are TRBV28 and TRBJ1-6, with D possibly matching TRBD1 (5 bases). The CDR3 spans 12 residues. V shed 8 bases and J shed 9 bases, with 11 bases lying between them. Germline V gene data show CDR1 as MDHEN and CDR2 as SYDVKM. The CDR3 sequence is CASGDGTSPLHF. DNA for the CDR3: TGTGCCAGCGGCGACGGGACTTCACCCCTCCACTTT.

V is TRBV5-4 and J is TRBJ1-2; D perhaps matches TRBD1 (6 bases). This CDR3 is 14 amino acids long. From germline, CDR1 is SGHNT and CDR2 YYREEE (reference sequence). V was shortened by 6 bases and J by 4 bases, with 16 bases between the two germline ends. The CDR3 DNA follows: TGTGCCAGCACCCCCGGGCAACAGGGCTATGGCTACACCTTC. Protein: CASTPGQQGYGYTF.

V gene TRBV6-1 combines with J gene TRBJ2-3; TRBD1 agrees at 7 bases. Germline V gene data show CDR1 as MNHNS and CDR2 as SASEGT. The CDR3 totals 13 residues. V dropped 3 bases and J dropped 11; count of bases not matched to a gene: 8. DNA of the CDR3: TGTGCCAGCAGTGAGACGACAGGGTGGTTGCAGTATTTT. Protein product: CASSETTGWLQYF.

The gene calls are TRBV2 and TRBJ2-6, with 12 bases that match TRBD1. This CDR3 is built from 16 residues. In germline, CDR1 is SNHLY, CDR2 FYNNEI. J gave up 0 bases and V 8 bases, and 2 bases lay outside the gene matches. The CDR3 DNA reads as TGTGCCAGCGGGGACAGGGGGCACTCTGGGGCCAACGTCCTGACTTTC. Translating gives CASGDRGHSGANVLTF.

The chain is built from TRBV30 and TRBJ1-1; 10 nucleotides match TRBD1. Germline loops: CDR1 GTSNPN, CDR2 SVGIG (reference sequence). V shed 7 bases, J shed 10 bases, and the junction held 9 bases outside the gene matches. CDR3 size: 12 residues. CDR3 protein: CASGTGALGAFF. CDR3 DNA: TGTGCCTCCGGGACAGGGGCGCTCGGAGCTTTCTTT.

V gene TRBV7-8 combines with J gene TRBJ2-7; the D gene could be TRBD1 or TRBD2 (5 bases each). This CDR3 has 16 amino acids. Between the trimmed V and J ends, which lost 5 bases and 4 bases, there was a span of 21 bases. The germline gives CDR1 SGHVS, CDR2 FQNEAQ. The CDR3 sequence: CASSLTRPGLWYEQYF. DNA for the CDR3: TGTGCCAGCAGCCTTACCCGACCGGGGCTTTGGTACGAGCAGTACTTC.

CDR3 sequence reads: CASRAGTDGYTF. DNA for the CDR3: TGCGCCAGCAGAGCCGGGACGGATGGCTACACCTTC. V is TRBV10-2 and J is TRBJ1-2, with a weak D call TRBD1 (5 bases). The CDR3 spans 12 residues. Germline loops: CDR1 WSHSY, CDR2 SAAADI. V was clipped by 6 bases and J by 6 bases, with 11 bases between them.

The chain employs TRBV27 and TRBJ1-4, with no clear D. This CDR3 contains 14 residues. V was trimmed by 6 bases and J by 8 bases, leaving 16 bases between them. The germline V gene has CDR1 MNHEY and CDR2 SMNVEV (reference sequence). Written as DNA, the CDR3 is TGTGCCAGCAGCTGGGGAGGGAGGAGGGAAAAACTGTTTTTT. This codes for CASSWGGRREKLFF.

The chain joins TRBV7-9 to TRBJ1-5; D is perhaps TRBD1 (6 bases). Germline values: CDR1 SEHNR, CDR2 FQNEAQ (reference sequence). Trimming took 5 bases from V and 3 from J, leaving 11 bases between them. The length of the CDR3 is 14 residues. This CDR3 is CASSLRDTNQPQHF. Here the CDR3 DNA reads TGTGCCAGCAGCCTCCGGGACACCAATCAGCCCCAGCATTTT.

In its sample, this clone was seen once. The V and J genes are TRBV6-1 and TRBJ2-3, with D possibly being TRBD1 (5 bases). The V end was cut by 2 bases, the J end by 2 bases, with 11 bases between. CDR3 length: 15 residues. Per the germline V gene, CDR1 is MNHNS and CDR2 is SASEGT. This CDR3 reads CASSESREHTDTQYF. The CDR3 DNA reads as TGTGCCAGCAGTGAAAGCAGGGAACACACAGATACGCAGTATTTT.

This sequence joins TRBV4-3 and TRBJ1-4; D perhaps matches TRBD1 (5 bases). Trimming pared 4 bases from V and 10 bases from J, leaving 16 bases between. Germline CDR1 reads LGHNA; CDR2 reads YSLEER. The length of the CDR3 is 14 residues. CDR3 loop: CASSPPDQRGKLFF. The CDR3 DNA is TGCGCCAGCAGCCCGCCAGACCAGAGGGGAAAACTGTTTTTT.

The gene calls are TRBV3-1 (or the pseudogene TRBV3-2) and TRBJ1-3; TRBD1 agrees at 7 bases. Germline V CDR1 and CDR2: LGHDT, YNNKEL (reference sequence). J lost 4 bases, V lost 0 bases, and 0 bases had no gene match. The CDR3 length is 14 residues. CDR3 residues: CASSQEGQGNTIYF. The CDR3 DNA sequence: TGTGCCAGCAGCCAAGAGGGACAGGGAAACACCATATATTTT.

A single count supports this clone. The gene calls are TRBV7-9 and TRBJ1-1; D gene ambiguous. V gave up 3 bases and J gave up 2 bases, with 7 bases separating them. The CDR3 runs to 13 residues. Germline V gives CDR1 SEHNR, CDR2 FQNEAQ (reference sequence). As DNA, the CDR3 is TGTGCCAGCAGCTTGGAACTCAACACTGAAGCTTTCTTT. Residues: CASSLELNTEAFF. Filled out from reference TRBV7-9 and TRBJ1-1, the complete variable domain reads DTGVSQNPRHKITKRGQNVTFRCDPISEHNRLYWYRQTLGQGPEFLTYFQNEAQLEKSRLLSDRFSAERPKGSFSTLEIQRTEQGDSAMYLCASSLELNTEAFFGQGTRLTVV.

On this clone: The sample carries other DNA sequences with the same CDR3. The CDR3, as DNA: TGTGCCAGCTCACGGTCCCAAGAGGAGACCCAGTACTTC. This sequence encodes CASSRSQEETQYF. The gene calls are TRBV18 and TRBJ2-5, with unresolved D. This CDR3 comprises 13 residues. V lost 4 bases to trimming and J lost 5 bases, with 11 bases between them. Germline CDR1 and CDR2: KGHSH and LQKENI.